These 8 T cell receptor beta chains share one sample of origin, sequenced in a study of T cell repertoires in cytomegalovirus infection (dated by TCRdb to the late 2010s). For these receptors, no antigen is known. The listed sequencing device is Illumina HiSeq 1500. The public reads were run again by TCRdb, first through fastp at Q25 and then through MiXCR, and only productive beta chains were kept. Rows with a matching CDR3 protein are joined into one entry that keeps the most common DNA and genes. Counted in this sample were approximately 600,000 distinct CDR3 sequences; about 40% of them appeared once. The ten largest clonotypes hold about 46% of the sample. Reading the label with the study, this specimen's treatment or condition is: in vitro stimulation with specific CMV peptide epitopes to enrich CMV-specific T cells. The sample was cultured PBMCs, taken from culture after CMV antigen stimulation. These receptors originate from a human donor in good health (CMV status not recorded). Some clones in this sample may be carry-over from other donors' samples.

The chain joins TRBV20-1 to TRBJ2-2, with unresolved D. Germline CDR1 is DFQATT and CDR2 is SNEGSKA (reference sequence). The CDR3 covers 15 residues. Trimming cost V 0 bases and J 7 bases, with 15 bases left between them. For the CDR3, the DNA is TGCAGTGCTAGAGATCTTATTTCCCATGGCGGGGAGCTGTTTTTT. Translated, it gives CSARDLISHGGELFF.

The chain has TRBV7-4 and TRBJ1-5; D possibly corresponds to TRBD1 (6 bases). The V end was cut by 3 bases, the J end by 5 bases, with 14 bases between. CDR3 size: 15 residues. Germline V gives CDR1 SGHVT, CDR2 SQSDAQ. CDR3 loop: CASSLGTGSDQPQHF. The CDR3 DNA reads as TGTGCCAGCAGCTTGGGTACAGGGAGTGATCAGCCCCAGCATTTT.

This clonotype has more than one count but fewer than ten. The J gene is TRBJ2-5, the V gene TRBV6-2 or TRBV6-3, with no clear D. Between the trimmed V and J ends, which lost 10 bases and 0 bases, there was a span of 12 bases. The CDR3 is 13 amino acids. The germline CDR1 and CDR2 sequences are MNHEY and SVGEGT. Here the CDR3 DNA reads TGTGCCACCTCGTTCGGGTACCAAGAGACCCAGTACTTC. Translated: CATSFGYQETQYF.

The CDR3 DNA reads TGTGCCAGCAGCAAAACCCCGGGACAGGGTACCTATGGCTACACCTTC. It translates to CASSKTPGQGTYGYTF. V is TRBV12-3 or TRBV12-4 and J is TRBJ1-2, with TRBD1 identical over 9 bases. The CDR3 runs 16 residues. Trimming at V came to 6 bases and at J to 4 bases, leaving 12 bases not matched to a gene.

This chain joins TRBV7-8 and TRBJ2-1; 15 bases align to TRBD2. V gave up 4 bases and J gave up 10 bases; unmatched junction bases: 11. The germline V gene encodes CDR1 SGHVS and CDR2 FQNEAQ. The CDR3 consists of 17 residues. The CDR3 sequence: CASSWGTSGRFRREQFF. CDR3 coding DNA: TGTGCCAGCAGCTGGGGGACTAGCGGGAGGTTTCGTAGGGAGCAGTTCTTC. The complete variable domain, with remaining parts taken from reference TRBV7-8 and TRBJ2-1, reads GAGVSQSPRYKVAKRGQDVALRCDPISGHVSLFWYQQALGQGPEFLTYFQNEAQLDKSGLPSDRFFAERPEGSVSTLKIQRTQQEDSAVYLCASSWGTSGRFRREQFFGPGTRLTVL.

This clonotype was counted between two and nine times. The chain combines TRBV10-3 with TRBJ2-5; TRBD2 matches 15 bases. The CDR3 has 17 amino acids. V lost 4 bases and J lost 2; bases outside the gene matches: 5. Germline V lookup: CDR1 ENHRY, CDR2 SYGVKD. This CDR3 is CAISGGTSGGLQETQYF. The CDR3 region has the DNA TGTGCCATCAGTGGGGGGACTAGCGGGGGGTTACAAGAGACCCAGTACTTC.

Only a few counts were recorded for this clonotype. The J gene is TRBJ1-1, the V gene TRBV29-1, with D possibly being TRBD1 (6 bases). Germline V lookup: CDR1 SQVTM, CDR2 ANQGSEA. This CDR3 comprises 14 residues. Trimming took 4 bases from V and 4 from J, leaving 16 bases between them. The CDR3 nucleotides are TGCAGCGTTGGGAATGCGCAGGGGAGCACTGAAGCTTTCTTT. It yields the protein CSVGNAQGSTEAFF.

A few counts support this clonotype. The rearrangement links TRBV7-2 to TRBJ2-5, with D unresolved. The CDR3 covers 14 residues. Germline V gene data show CDR1 as SGHTA and CDR2 as FQGNSA. The V end was cut by 1 base, the J end by 2 bases, with 8 bases between. This chain's CDR3 is CASSLGREQETQYF. The CDR3, as DNA: TGTGCCAGCAGCTTAGGGCGTGAACAAGAGACCCAGTACTTC.